These 27 T cell receptor beta chains share one sample of origin, sequenced in a study of beta chain features in type 1 diabetes (dated by TCRdb to the late 2010s). These receptors' targets are unknown. General study outcomes and caveats: A moderate but significant shortening of TCRB CDR3 length was observed in type 1 diabetes patients in all four CD4+ subsets.

Library generation was performed with the immunoSEQ multiplex PCR assay. The entire amount of isolated RNA was reverse transcribed using the High Capacity cDNA Reverse Transcription Kit, so the sequenced TCRB transcripts were expressed ones. Drawn from immuneACCESS, this table holds only the in-frame rearrangements with V and J called that TCRdb kept. Clones are partly lost; checked studies trace under half to an unresolved V gene and leave the rest unexplained. Within this sample are about 340,000 clones, with around 9% of them counted one time only. Approximately 1% of the sample belongs to the ten largest clones. The sample comprised central memory CD4+ T cells from blood. The receptors stem from a man aged 25 to 40 with type 1 diabetes.

This clone was counted a few times. The chain joins TRBV30 to TRBJ1-2; no clear D gene. The CDR3 has 11 amino acids. V lost 0 bases, J lost 6 bases, and 5 bases lay in between. CDR1 and CDR2 (germline): GTSNPN, SVGIG (reference sequence). The CDR3 spells CAWSVGDGYTF. The CDR3, as DNA: TGTGCCTGGAGTGTTGGCGATGGCTACACCTTC.

The chain employs TRBV4-3 and TRBJ2-7; TRBD2 might be the D (5 bases). The CDR3 has 14 amino acids. The germline V gene encodes CDR1 LGHNA and CDR2 YSLEER. With 0 bases removed from V and 6 bases from J, the gap between germline ends came to 12 bases. The CDR3 coding sequence is TGCGCCAGCAGCCAAGATCTTACGGGGAGCGAGCAGTACTTC. Amino acids: CASSQDLTGSEQYF.

This clone was seen at least ten times. V gene TRBV14 combines with J gene TRBJ2-5, with TRBD1 matching over 7 bases. Germline CDR1 is SGHDN and CDR2 is FVKESK. The J segment lost 2 bases and the V segment lost 2 bases, leaving 2 bases of the junction unmatched. The CDR3 totals 14 residues. The CDR3 protein is CASSQRQGQETQYF. The CDR3 region has the DNA TGTGCCAGCAGCCAAAGACAGGGACAAGAGACCCAGTACTTC.

This chain uses TRBV5-1 with TRBJ1-2, with D possibly TRBD1 on 5 matching bases. The V and J ends lost 6 bases and 2 bases respectively, with 17 bases between them. The CDR3 length is 15 residues. Looked up from germline, CDR1 is SGHRS and CDR2 is YFSETQ. The CDR3 region is CASTLGQGANYGYTF. As DNA, the CDR3 is TGCGCCAGCACCCTTGGTCAAGGGGCCAACTATGGCTACACCTTC.

This chain connects TRBV11-2 to TRBJ2-7; the match to TRBD1 covers 8 bases. J gave up 2 bases and V 5 bases, and 5 bases lay outside the gene matches. From germline, CDR1 is SGHAT and CDR2 FQNNGV. The CDR3 has 14 residues. For the CDR3, the DNA is TGTGCCAGCAGCCTAGGGACAGGAGCCTACGAGCAGTACTTC. It translates to CASSLGTGAYEQYF.

The chain carries TRBV29-1 and TRBJ2-3, with 8 bases identical to TRBD2. This CDR3 is built from 16 residues. V trimming: 0 bases; J trimming: 2 bases; junction bases outside the gene matches: 7. CDR1 SQVTM and CDR2 ANQGSEA come from the germline V gene. The CDR3 sequence: CSVEDPQRGITDTQYF. CDR3 DNA: TGCAGCGTTGAAGATCCACAGCGGGGGATCACAGATACGCAGTATTTT.

The chain links TRBV4-3 to TRBJ2-5, with TRBD2 matching 10 bases. This CDR3 spans 21 amino acids. Germline V CDR1 and CDR2: LGHNA, YSLEER. Trimming cost V 2 bases and J 7 bases; bases outside gene matches: 25. The DNA of the CDR3 is TGCGCCAGCAGCCAATATCCTAGCGGGGGACCCCCGGTGGGTCGTCTGGGGACCCAGTACTTC. Protein sequence: CASSQYPSGGPPVGRLGTQYF.

The rearrangement links TRBV5-1 to TRBJ2-1; D tentatively reads TRBD1 or TRBD2 (5 bases each). This CDR3 has 15 residues. The V end lost 4 bases, the J end lost 7 bases, and 18 bases lay between the germline ends. Germline V gives CDR1 SGHRS, CDR2 YFSETQ. The CDR3 DNA reads as TGCGCCAGCAGCCCCGGGACCCCAAGGAGGAATGAGCAGTTCTTC. Translating gives CASSPGTPRRNEQFF.

The chain carries TRBV11-2 and TRBJ2-3; no firm D call. Germline assignment: CDR1 SGHAT and CDR2 FQNNGV. The CDR3 runs to 16 residues. The V gene lost 2 bases and the J gene lost 4 bases, with 16 bases spanning the gap. CDR3 amino acids: CASSLSRLMRSDTQYF. CDR3 DNA: TGTGCCAGCAGCTTATCGAGGCTTATGCGTTCAGATACGCAGTATTTT.

This clone was detected only a few times. The chain joins TRBV19 to TRBJ2-3; D ambiguous. V was shortened by 3 bases and J by 4 bases, with 11 bases between the two germline ends. CDR1 and CDR2 (germline): LNHDA, SQIVND (reference sequence). The CDR3 contains 14 residues. The CDR3 loop is CASSIIQTSDTQYF. CDR3 DNA sequence: TGTGCCAGTAGTATCATACAGACTTCAGATACGCAGTATTTT.

This clone was recorded a few times. The rearrangement uses TRBV3-2 and TRBJ2-7; TRBD2, the table's D call, lacks a check against the DNA. TRBV3-2 is deemed a pseudogene. The CDR3 is 8 residues long. In nucleotides, the CDR3 is TGTGCCAGCAGCCAAGATGAGTTC. This sequence encodes CASSQDEF.

The gene calls are TRBV4-3 and TRBJ1-1; D is perhaps TRBD1 (6 bases). CDR1 and CDR2 (germline): LGHNA, YSLEER. V lost 1 base and J lost 5, with 11 bases in between. This CDR3 comprises 14 residues. This chain's CDR3 is CASSQVQGRTEAFF. Written as DNA, the CDR3 is TGCGCCAGCAGCCAAGTTCAGGGGCGGACTGAAGCTTTCTTT.

This clone was detected a few times. The V call is TRBV5-1, the J call TRBJ1-1; D uncertain. The CDR3 extends over 13 amino acids. The V and J ends lost 5 bases and 1 base respectively, with 9 bases between them. From germline, CDR1 is SGHRS and CDR2 YFSETQ. The CDR3 bases are TGCGCCAGCAGGGCCACAGAGAACACTGAAGCTTTCTTT. Protein: CASRATENTEAFF.

V gene TRBV7-2 combines with J gene TRBJ1-6, with TRBD1 identical over 8 bases. The CDR3 spans 14 residues. The germline CDR1 and CDR2 sequences are SGHTA and FQGNSA. J gave up 10 bases and V 5 bases, and 7 bases lay outside the gene matches. CDR3 coding DNA: TGTGCCAGCAGCATCGGACAGGGAGGGTCACCCCTCCACTTT. Translation gives CASSIGQGGSPLHF.

This chain links TRBV18 with TRBJ1-3; tentative D call: TRBD1 (5 bases). The germline gives CDR1 KGHSH, CDR2 LQKENI. The ends were cut back, 0 bases at V and 1 base at J, with 10 bases in the middle. CDR3 length: 16 amino acids. In DNA form, the CDR3 reads TGTGCCAGCTCACCACCGTCGGGGGATTCTGGAAACACCATATATTTT. Residues: CASSPPSGDSGNTIYF.

This clone was seen many times. A clone one base away is much larger, so this may be a read error. V is TRBV2 and J is TRBJ2-1, with D uncertain. Germline values: CDR1 SNHLY, CDR2 FYNNEI. With 9 bases removed from V and 4 bases from J, the gap between germline ends came to 7 bases. This CDR3 is built from 11 residues. CDR3 nucleotide sequence: TGTGCCAGTAGAACTTACAATGAGCAGTTCTTC. Translating it yields CASRTYNEQFF.

This clone was observed a handful of times. The gene calls are TRBV4-3 and TRBJ2-2, with D hard to call. The V end lost 4 bases, the J end lost 0 bases, and 12 bases lay between the germline ends. Germline V gene lookup returns CDR1 LGHNA and CDR2 YSLEER. The CDR3 is 16 amino acids. CDR3 DNA sequence: TGCGCCAGCAGCCCACCGCCGCGACCGAACACCGGGGAGCTGTTTTTT. This codes for CASSPPPRPNTGELFF.

The V call is TRBV9, the J call TRBJ2-3; D is unresolved. Germline loops: CDR1 SGDLS, CDR2 YYNGEE. This CDR3 has 14 residues. Trimming removed 1 base from V and 1 base from J, with 7 bases in between. In DNA, the CDR3 is TGTGCCAGCAGCGTAAATCCCCGCACAGATACGCAGTATTTT. Translation gives CASSVNPRTDTQYF.

The sample holds many counts of this clone. This rearrangement joins TRBV29-1 to TRBJ2-3; D is unresolved. Trimming took off 4 bases at V and 5 bases at J, with 16 bases between the two ends. The CDR3 contains 14 residues. Germline-derived CDR1 and CDR2 are SQVTM and ANQGSEA. This CDR3 is CSVVPRRSRDTQYF. The DNA for the CDR3 is TGCAGCGTTGTCCCTAGACGTTCTCGAGATACGCAGTATTTT.

The chain carries TRBV7-9 and TRBJ1-5; 8 positions agree with TRBD1. Trimming cost V 5 bases and J 0 bases; bases outside gene matches: 12. The V gene's germline CDR1 is SEHNR and CDR2 FQNEAQ (reference sequence). CDR3 size: 18 residues. The CDR3 DNA reads TGTGCCAGCAGCCTAACCCGGGACAGGACTTATAGCAATCAGCCCCAGCATTTT. Its translation is CASSLTRDRTYSNQPQHF.

This clone has a handful of counts. The V call is TRBV4-1, the J call TRBJ1-4; no definite D call. Trimming took 4 bases from V and 0 from J, leaving 6 bases between them. CDR1 is MGHRA and CDR2 is YSYEKL in the germline V gene. CDR3 length: 14 amino acids. The CDR3 DNA reads as TGCGCCAGCAGCCCAGGTGCAACTAATGAAAAACTGTTTTTT. Translation gives CASSPGATNEKLFF.

The rearrangement links TRBV6-5 to TRBJ1-6, with D hard to call. The CDR3 runs to 16 residues. V lost 0 bases and J lost 5, with 11 bases in between. Germline CDR1 is MNHEY and CDR2 is SVGAGI. CDR3: CASSYSRPDNNSPLHF. CDR3 bases: TGTGCCAGCAGTTACTCGCGGCCAGACAATAATTCACCCCTCCACTTT.

J is TRBJ1-4 and V is TRBV18; tentatively, D is TRBD1 (5 bases). CDR3 length equals 17 residues. Looked up from germline, CDR1 is KGHSH and CDR2 is LQKENI. Trimming removed 2 bases at V and 5 bases at J, with 18 bases between. CDR3 loop: CASSPDVLGRSNEKLFF. CDR3 nucleotides: TGTGCCAGCTCACCAGACGTGCTGGGGCGAAGCAATGAAAAACTGTTTTTT. The full variable domain, its missing parts supplied by reference TRBV18 and TRBJ1-4, is NAGVMQNPRHLVRRRGQEARLRCSPMKGHSHVYWYRQLPEEGLKFMVYLQKENIIDESGMPKERFSAEFPKEGPSILRIQQVVRGDSAAYFCASSPDVLGRSNEKLFFGSGTQLSVL.

The CDR3 loop reads CAKRDPDTQYF. CDR3 in DNA: TGTGCCAAGCGGGACCCAGATACGCAGTATTTT. The V call is TRBV2, the J call TRBJ2-3; TRBD2 matches at 7 bases. The junction had 2 bases not matched to a gene; V was cut back by 10 bases and J by 4 bases. Germline CDR1 and CDR2: SNHLY and FYNNEI. This CDR3 contains 11 residues.

The chain has TRBV6-5 and TRBJ2-3; 10 nucleotides match TRBD2. The CDR3 extends over 15 amino acids. With 6 bases clipped from V and 2 bases from J, the junction kept 5 bases outside the gene matches. Germline values: CDR1 MNHEY, CDR2 SVGAGI. The CDR3 is CASSVTSGATDTQYF. The CDR3 region has the DNA TGTGCCAGCAGCGTTACTAGCGGGGCCACAGATACGCAGTATTTT.

The chain has TRBV2 and TRBJ2-7; 8 bases align to TRBD2. The ends lost 7 bases at V and 3 bases at J; junction bases unmatched: 8. The germline V gene encodes CDR1 SNHLY and CDR2 FYNNEI. This CDR3 contains 14 residues. This CDR3 reads CASKSGSGVYEQYF. The CDR3 region has the DNA TGTGCCAGCAAGTCGGGTAGCGGGGTCTACGAGCAGTACTTC.

There are a few counts of this clone. This chain links TRBV29-1 with TRBJ2-3; no clear D. Germline V lookup: CDR1 SQVTM, CDR2 ANQGSEA. The V end was cut by 4 bases, the J end by 2 bases, with 13 bases between. This CDR3 has 14 residues. CDR3 sequence: CSVVGVFYTDTQYF. The CDR3 coding sequence is TGCAGCGTTGTTGGGGTGTTTTACACAGATACGCAGTATTTT.